This TCR beta chain was recorded in a study of beta chain features in type 1 diabetes. Study-level results: People with Type 1 diabetes carried modestly yet significantly shorter TCRB CDR3s in all four CD4+ subsets. The analysis here could not establish whether HLA type shapes TCRB rearrangement.

The sequenced template was cDNA made from the entire isolated RNA. Assay used: immunoSEQ multiplex PCR; TCRdb lists only in-frame clones, some missing. The profile shows about 700,000 clones, 13% of them singletons. The germline V and J ends were trimmed by 0 bases and 4 bases, with 19 bases remaining between them. The CDR3 has 17 residues. Germline assignment: CDR1 ENHRY and CDR2 SYGVKD. Concerning this clone itself: Its cognate antigen is unknown.

Sorted populations all exceeded 95% purity. The sample was naive CD4+ T cells from blood. This rearrangement joins TRBV10-3 to TRBJ2-7; D tentatively fits TRBD1 or TRBD2 (5 bases each). The TCR sequence derives from a young man with type 1 diabetes. The DNA for the CDR3 is TGTGCCATCAGTGAGTCCCCGGGGCATCGCGGTCGGTACGAGCAGTACTTC. Translating it yields CAISESPGHRGRYEQYF.